The 12 T cell receptor beta chains presented below share a single source sample, sequenced in a study of cytomegalovirus exposure and HLA in healthy donors. The PCR used 60 Vbeta and 13 Jbeta primers. TCRdb's copy holds only in-frame clones and misses some; the assay was immunoSEQ multiplex PCR. Of more than 110,000 clones listed, around 70% are singletons. Sequencing was carried out using PBMCs. All receptors derive from a woman in her 30s in good health and CMV-seronegative.

The chain combines TRBV5-4 with TRBJ2-5; 12 nucleotides line up with TRBD1. Unmatched junction bases numbered 9, after V lost 4 bases and J lost 5 bases. Germline V gives CDR1 SGHNT, CDR2 YYREEE (reference sequence). The CDR3 totals 16 residues. In nucleotides, the CDR3 is TGTGCCAGCAGCCCGCGGGACAGGGGGCGCGGGGAGACCCAGTACTTC. This gives the protein CASSPRDRGRGETQYF.

This CDR3 reads CASSLPDRANSPLHF. CDR3 in DNA: TGTGCCAGCAGTTTACCGGACAGGGCTAATTCACCCCTCCACTTT. The rearrangement uses TRBV28 and TRBJ1-6; 8 bases match TRBD1. Germline lookup yields CDR1 MDHEN and CDR2 SYDVKM. This CDR3 spans 15 amino acids. The junction had 3 bases not matched to a gene; V was cut back by 2 bases and J by 6 bases.

There are a few counts of this clone. CDR3 loop: CASSYGQASTEAFF. The CDR3 nucleotides are TGTGCCAGCAGCTATGGACAGGCCTCCACTGAAGCTTTCTTT. The chain links TRBV5-4 to TRBJ1-1; TRBD1 agrees at 7 bases. CDR1 SGHNT and CDR2 YYREEE come from the germline V gene (reference sequence). The CDR3 extends over 14 amino acids. The V and J ends lost 3 bases and 4 bases, in that order; junction bases with no gene match: 6.

This chain uses TRBV20-1 with TRBJ2-7; TRBD1 aligns across 8 bases. With 3 bases clipped from V and 7 bases from J, the junction kept 2 bases outside the gene matches. Germline V CDR1 and CDR2: DFQATT, SNEGSKA (reference sequence). The CDR3 consists of 11 residues. The DNA for the CDR3 is TGCAGTGCTAGGACAGGGGAAGAGCAGTACTTC. It yields the protein CSARTGEEQYF.

The chain is built from TRBV30 and TRBJ2-2; D not resolved. Germline assignment: CDR1 GTSNPN and CDR2 SVGIG (reference sequence). Trimming stripped 2 bases from V and 0 bases from J, with 16 bases between. The CDR3 runs 17 residues. The CDR3 bases are TGTGCCTGGAGTTTTTTCTCCAGTCCTCCGAACACCGGGGAGCTGTTTTTT. Protein: CAWSFFSSPPNTGELFF.

The chain links TRBV6-5 to TRBJ1-1; D is perhaps TRBD1 (5 bases). This CDR3 is built from 14 residues. CDR1 is MNHEY, CDR2 SVGAGI, per germline. Trimming removed 2 bases at V and 2 bases at J, with 9 bases between. CDR3 sequence reads: CASSYLGLNTEAFF. The CDR3 coding sequence is TGTGCCAGCAGTTACCTGGGACTTAACACTGAAGCTTTCTTT.

The gene calls are TRBV2 and TRBJ1-5, with D perhaps matching TRBD1 (6 bases). Per the germline V gene, CDR1 is SNHLY and CDR2 is FYNNEI. The CDR3 runs 14 residues. V lost 5 bases, J lost 3 bases, and 11 bases lay in between. The CDR3 sequence: CASSPGQNNQPQHF. CDR3 coding DNA: TGTGCCAGCAGTCCAGGACAGAACAATCAGCCCCAGCATTTT.

This clone was seen once. CDR3 DNA: TGTGCCAGCAGTGAGCGGGGGCCCTCTGGAAACACCATATATTTT. It specifies CASSERGPSGNTIYF. The gene calls are TRBV2 and TRBJ1-3, with D possibly being TRBD1 (6 bases). The CDR3 consists of 15 residues. With 3 bases removed from V and 0 bases from J, the gap between germline ends came to 9 bases. The germline V gene has CDR1 SNHLY and CDR2 FYNNEI.

The J gene is TRBJ1-2, the V gene TRBV20-1, with D maybe TRBD1 (6 bases). The germline V and J ends were trimmed by 1 base and 7 bases, with 7 bases remaining between them. The V gene's germline CDR1 is DFQATT and CDR2 SNEGSKA (reference sequence). There are 11 residues in the CDR3. The CDR3 region has the DNA TGCAGTGCTAGAGTGGGGGCTGGCTACACCTTC. It specifies CSARVGAGYTF.

This clone turned up a few times. The chain recombines TRBV7-9 with TRBJ1-2; tentatively, D is TRBD1 (5 bases). Germline-derived CDR1 and CDR2 are SEHNR and FQNEAQ (reference sequence). Trimming stripped 4 bases from V and 5 bases from J, with 14 bases between. This CDR3 region has 14 residues. CDR3: CASSSPTVHYGYTF. The CDR3 bases are TGTGCCAGCAGCTCTCCGACAGTACATTATGGCTACACCTTC. Full variable domain (outside the CDR3, taken from reference TRBV7-9 and TRBJ1-2): DTGVSQNPRHKITKRGQNVTFRCDPISEHNRLYWYRQTLGQGPEFLTYFQNEAQLEKSRLLSDRFSAERPKGSFSTLEIQRTEQGDSAMYLCASSSPTVHYGYTFGSGTRLTVV.

The rearrangement uses TRBV2 and TRBJ2-7, with 8 bases lining up with TRBD2. Trimming removed 4 bases from V and 3 bases from J; junction bases left unmatched: 8. This CDR3 spans 15 amino acids. In germline, CDR1 is SNHLY, CDR2 FYNNEI. The CDR3 here is CASSVPLAVYYEQYF. The CDR3 nucleotides read TGTGCCAGCAGTGTCCCACTAGCGGTTTACTACGAGCAGTACTTC.

V gene TRBV11-2 combines with J gene TRBJ2-5; 9 positions agree with TRBD2. The J segment lost 0 bases and the V segment lost 1 base, leaving 3 bases of the junction unmatched. Germline V gene lookup returns CDR1 SGHAT and CDR2 FQNNGV. This CDR3 is built from 16 residues. As DNA, the CDR3 is TGTGCCAGCAGCTTAGTGGCGGGAGGGTACCAAGAGACCCAGTACTTC. Translation gives CASSLVAGGYQETQYF.